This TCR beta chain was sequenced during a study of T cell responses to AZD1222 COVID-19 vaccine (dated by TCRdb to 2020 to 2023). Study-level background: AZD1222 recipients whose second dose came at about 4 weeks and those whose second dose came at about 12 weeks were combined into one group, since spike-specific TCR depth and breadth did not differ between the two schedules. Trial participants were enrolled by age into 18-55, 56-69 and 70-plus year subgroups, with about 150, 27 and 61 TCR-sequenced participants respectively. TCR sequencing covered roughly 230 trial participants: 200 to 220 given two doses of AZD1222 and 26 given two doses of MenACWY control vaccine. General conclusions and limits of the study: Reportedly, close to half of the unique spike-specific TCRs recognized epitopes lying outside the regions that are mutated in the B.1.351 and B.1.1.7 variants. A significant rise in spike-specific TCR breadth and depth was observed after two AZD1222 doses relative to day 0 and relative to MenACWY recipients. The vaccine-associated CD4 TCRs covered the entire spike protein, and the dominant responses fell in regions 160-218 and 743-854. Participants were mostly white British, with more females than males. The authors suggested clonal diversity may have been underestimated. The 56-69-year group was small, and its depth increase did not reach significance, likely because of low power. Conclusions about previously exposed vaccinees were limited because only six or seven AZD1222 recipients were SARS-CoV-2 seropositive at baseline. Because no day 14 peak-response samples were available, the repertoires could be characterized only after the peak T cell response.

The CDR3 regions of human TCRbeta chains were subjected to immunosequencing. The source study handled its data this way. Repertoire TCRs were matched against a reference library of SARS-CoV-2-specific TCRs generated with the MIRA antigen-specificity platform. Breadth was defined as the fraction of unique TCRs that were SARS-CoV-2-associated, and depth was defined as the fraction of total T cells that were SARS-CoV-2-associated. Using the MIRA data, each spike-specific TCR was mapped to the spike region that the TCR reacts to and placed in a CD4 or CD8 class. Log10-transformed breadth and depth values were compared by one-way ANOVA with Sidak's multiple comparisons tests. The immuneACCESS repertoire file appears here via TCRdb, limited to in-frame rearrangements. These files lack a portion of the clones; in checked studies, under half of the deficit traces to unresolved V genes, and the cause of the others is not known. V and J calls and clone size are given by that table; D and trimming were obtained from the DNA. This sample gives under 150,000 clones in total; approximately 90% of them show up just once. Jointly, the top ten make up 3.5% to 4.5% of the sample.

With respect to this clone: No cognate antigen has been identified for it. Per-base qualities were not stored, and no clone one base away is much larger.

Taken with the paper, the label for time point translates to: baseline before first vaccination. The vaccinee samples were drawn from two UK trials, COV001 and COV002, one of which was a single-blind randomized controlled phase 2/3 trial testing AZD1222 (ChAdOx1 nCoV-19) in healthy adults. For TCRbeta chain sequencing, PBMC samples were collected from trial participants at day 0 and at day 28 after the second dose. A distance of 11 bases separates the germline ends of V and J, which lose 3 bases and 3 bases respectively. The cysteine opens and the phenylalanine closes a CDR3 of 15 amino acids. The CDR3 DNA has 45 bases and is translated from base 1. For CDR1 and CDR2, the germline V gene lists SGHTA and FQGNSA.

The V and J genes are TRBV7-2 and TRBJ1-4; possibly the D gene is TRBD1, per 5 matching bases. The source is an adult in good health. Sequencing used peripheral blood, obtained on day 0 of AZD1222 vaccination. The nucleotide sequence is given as TGTGCCAGCAGCTTGATCGGGACTCCTAATGAAAAACTGTTTTTT. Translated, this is CASSLIGTPNEKLFF. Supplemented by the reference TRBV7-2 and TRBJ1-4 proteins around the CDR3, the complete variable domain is GAGVSQSPSNKVTEKGKDVELRCDPISGHTALYWYRQSLGQGLEFLIYFQGNSAPDKSGLPSDRFSAERTGGSVSTLTIQRTQQEDSAVYLCASSLIGTPNEKLFFGSGTQLSVL.